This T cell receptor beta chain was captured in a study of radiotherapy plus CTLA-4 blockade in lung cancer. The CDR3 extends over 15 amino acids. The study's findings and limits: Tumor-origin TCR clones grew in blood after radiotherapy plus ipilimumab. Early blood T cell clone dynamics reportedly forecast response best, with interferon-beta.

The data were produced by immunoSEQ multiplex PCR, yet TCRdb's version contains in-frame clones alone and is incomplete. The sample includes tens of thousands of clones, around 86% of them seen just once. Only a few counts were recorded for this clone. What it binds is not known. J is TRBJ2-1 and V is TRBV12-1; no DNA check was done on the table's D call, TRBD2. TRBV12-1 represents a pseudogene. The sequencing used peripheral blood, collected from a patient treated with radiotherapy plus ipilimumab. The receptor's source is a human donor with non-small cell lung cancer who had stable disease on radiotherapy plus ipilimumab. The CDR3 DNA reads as TGTGCCAGCAGGGAGGGACTAGCGGGAGTAGATGAGCAGTTCTTC. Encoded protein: CASREGLAGVDEQFF.